These T cell receptor beta chains were read from a single sample in a study of T cell responses to AZD1222 COVID-19 vaccine. Clones were sequenced by immunoSEQ multiplex PCR, and TCRdb holds only the in-frame ones, with some missing. The sample records 100,000 or so clones, around 90% being singletons. The sample was peripheral blood, taken on day 0 of AZD1222 vaccination. The source of these receptors is an adult in good health. Each CDR3 is given with its conserved first and last residue. The D gene is left open where the match is weak. Clone size is stated in some rows and not others, as once, few, many or a class when expanded.

CDR3 length: 15
clone size: once
D gene: -
V gene: TRBV3-1/TRBV3-2
J gene: TRBJ2-5
CDR3 protein: CASSQVLSGGKTQYF
CDR3 DNA: TGTGCCAGCAGCCAAGTATTATCAGGGGGGAAGACCCAGTACTTC

CDR3 length: 13
clone size: -
D gene: -
V gene: TRBV19
J gene: TRBJ2-7
CDR3 protein: CASSKSTDHEQYF
CDR3 DNA: TGTGCCAGTAGTAAGTCGACAGACCACGAGCAGTACTTC

CDR3 length: 16
clone size: few
D gene: -
V gene: TRBV7-9
J gene: TRBJ2-6
CDR3 protein: CASSLYVSSGANVLTF
CDR3 DNA: TGTGCCAGCAGCTTATATGTCTCCTCTGGGGCCAACGTCCTGACTTTC

CDR3 length: 14
clone size: -
D gene: TRBD2
V gene: TRBV5-4
J gene: TRBJ2-7
CDR3 protein: CASSLARTSGEQYF
CDR3 DNA: TGTGCCAGCAGCTTGGCCCGGACTAGCGGAGAGCAGTACTTC

CDR3 length: 15
clone size: -
D gene: TRBD2
V gene: TRBV3-1/TRBV3-2
J gene: TRBJ2-2
CDR3 protein: CASSPTAGAVGELFF
CDR3 DNA: TGTGCCAGCAGCCCCACAGCGGGAGCGGTCGGGGAGCTGTTTTTT

CDR3 length: 13
clone size: few
D gene: -
V gene: TRBV12-3/TRBV12-4
J gene: TRBJ1-2
CDR3 protein: CASRTGSGSGYTF
CDR3 DNA: TGTGCCAGCAGAACCGGGTCCGGTTCTGGCTACACCTTC

CDR3 length: 17
clone size: -
D gene: TRBD2
V gene: TRBV6-2/TRBV6-3
J gene: TRBJ2-1
CDR3 protein: CASSYSSIAGTYNEQFF
CDR3 DNA: TGTGCCAGCAGTTACTCGAGTATAGCGGGGACGTACAATGAGCAGTTCTTC

CDR3 length: 15
clone size: -
D gene: -
V gene: TRBV18
J gene: TRBJ1-1
CDR3 protein: CASSPSTGEWAEAFF
CDR3 DNA: TGTGCCAGCTCACCATCTACAGGTGAATGGGCTGAAGCTTTCTTT

CDR3 length: 16
clone size: -
D gene: TRBD2
V gene: TRBV18
J gene: TRBJ2-3
CDR3 protein: CASSPSGSGRVDTQYF
CDR3 DNA: TGTGCCAGCTCCCCGAGCGGAAGCGGGAGGGTGGATACGCAGTATTTT

CDR3 length: 15
clone size: -
D gene: TRBD1
V gene: TRBV9
J gene: TRBJ1-2
CDR3 protein: CASRGDRGSLYGYTF
CDR3 DNA: TGTGCCAGCAGAGGGGACAGGGGGTCCCTCTATGGCTACACCTTC

CDR3 length: 15
clone size: -
D gene: TRBD2
V gene: TRBV5-1
J gene: TRBJ2-4
CDR3 protein: CASSLGGSSKNIQYF
CDR3 DNA: TGCGCCAGCAGCTTGGGCGGGAGTAGCAAAAACATTCAGTACTTC

CDR3 length: 15
clone size: -
D gene: TRBD2
V gene: TRBV4-1
J gene: TRBJ2-7
CDR3 protein: CASSQEVAGLYEQYF
CDR3 DNA: TGCGCCAGCAGCCAAGAAGTAGCGGGCCTCTACGAGCAGTACTTC

CDR3 length: 14
clone size: -
D gene: TRBD1
V gene: TRBV19
J gene: TRBJ2-7
CDR3 protein: CASNPGQSSYEQYF
CDR3 DNA: TGTGCCAGTAACCCGGGACAGAGCTCCTACGAGCAGTACTTC

CDR3 length: 15
clone size: -
D gene: TRBD2
V gene: TRBV5-6
J gene: TRBJ2-5
CDR3 protein: CASNEGAGGQETQYF
CDR3 DNA: TGTGCCAGCAATGAAGGAGCGGGAGGCCAAGAGACCCAGTACTTC

CDR3 length: 16
clone size: -
D gene: TRBD2
V gene: TRBV2
J gene: TRBJ2-3
CDR3 protein: CASSESLAEVTDTQYF
CDR3 DNA: TGTGCCAGCAGTGAGAGTCTAGCGGAGGTCACAGATACGCAGTATTTT

CDR3 length: 15
clone size: -
D gene: -
V gene: TRBV19
J gene: TRBJ2-3
CDR3 protein: CASSIDSTYTDTQYF
CDR3 DNA: TGTGCCAGTAGTATAGATTCAACTTACACAGATACGCAGTATTTT

CDR3 length: 17
clone size: -
D gene: TRBD1
V gene: TRBV10-2
J gene: TRBJ1-5
CDR3 protein: CASSESSWEGQDQPQHF
CDR3 DNA: TGCGCCAGCAGTGAGTCGAGTTGGGAGGGACAGGATCAGCCCCAGCATTTT

CDR3 length: 17
clone size: -
D gene: TRBD1
V gene: TRBV7-9
J gene: TRBJ1-6
CDR3 protein: CASSSHDFQGAHSPLHF
CDR3 DNA: TGTGCCAGCAGCTCCCATGACTTTCAGGGGGCGCATTCACCCCTCCACTTT